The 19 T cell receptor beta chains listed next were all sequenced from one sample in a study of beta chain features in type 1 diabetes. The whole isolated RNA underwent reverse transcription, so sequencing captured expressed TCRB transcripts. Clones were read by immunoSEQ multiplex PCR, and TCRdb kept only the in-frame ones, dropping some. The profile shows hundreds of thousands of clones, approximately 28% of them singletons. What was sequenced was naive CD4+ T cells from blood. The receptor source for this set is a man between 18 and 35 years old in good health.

This CDR3 is CASSSQGQGEQPQHF. In DNA form, the CDR3 reads TGTGCCAGCAGTTCCCAAGGACAGGGAGAGCAGCCCCAGCATTTT. The gene calls are TRBV28 and TRBJ1-5; 8 nucleotides agree with TRBD1. The CDR3 has 15 amino acids. CDR1 is MDHEN and CDR2 is SYDVKM in the germline V gene. J gave up 7 bases and V 4 bases, and 9 bases lay outside the gene matches.

The CDR3 DNA reads TGTGCCAGCAGCCAAGTTTATAGCGGGAGAAGCACAGATACGCAGTATTTT. It encodes CASSQVYSGRSTDTQYF. The chain uses TRBV14 and TRBJ2-3; the match to TRBD2 covers 9 bases. Germline lookup yields CDR1 SGHDN and CDR2 FVKESK. The CDR3 is 17 residues long. Losses at the gene ends were 1 base for V and 0 bases for J; bases not matched to a gene: 5.

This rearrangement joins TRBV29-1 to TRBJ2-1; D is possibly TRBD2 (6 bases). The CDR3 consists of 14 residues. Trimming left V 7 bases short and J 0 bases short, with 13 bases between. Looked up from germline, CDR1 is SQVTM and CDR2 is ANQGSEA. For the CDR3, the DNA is TGCAGCGCCCTCGCGGGGACCTCCTACAATGAGCAGTTCTTC. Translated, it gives CSALAGTSYNEQFF.

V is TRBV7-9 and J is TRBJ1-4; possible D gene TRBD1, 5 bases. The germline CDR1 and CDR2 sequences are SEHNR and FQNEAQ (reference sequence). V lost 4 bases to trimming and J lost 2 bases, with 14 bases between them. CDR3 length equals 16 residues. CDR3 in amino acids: CASSSTGLRTNEKLFF. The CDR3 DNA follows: TGTGCCAGCAGCTCCACAGGTCTGCGCACTAATGAAAAACTGTTTTTT.

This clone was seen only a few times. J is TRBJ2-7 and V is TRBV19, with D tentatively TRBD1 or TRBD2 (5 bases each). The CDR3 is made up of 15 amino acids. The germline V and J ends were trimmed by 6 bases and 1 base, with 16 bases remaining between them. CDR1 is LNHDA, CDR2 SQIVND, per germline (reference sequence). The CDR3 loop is CASSTPGRLSYEQYF. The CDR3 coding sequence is TGTGCCAGTAGCACACCGGGACGGTTATCCTACGAGCAGTACTTC.

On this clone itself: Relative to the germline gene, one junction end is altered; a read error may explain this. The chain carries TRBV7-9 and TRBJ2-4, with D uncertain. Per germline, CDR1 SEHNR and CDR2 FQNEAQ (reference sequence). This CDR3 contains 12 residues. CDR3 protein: CASSQVGLVSHF. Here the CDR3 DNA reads TGTGCCAGCAGTCAGGTCGGGCTAGTATCGCACTTC.

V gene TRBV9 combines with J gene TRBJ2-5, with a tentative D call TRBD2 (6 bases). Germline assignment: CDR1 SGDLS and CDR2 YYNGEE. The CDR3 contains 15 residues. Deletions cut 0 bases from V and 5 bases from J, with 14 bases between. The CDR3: CASSVDQGGGETQYF. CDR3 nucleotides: TGTGCCAGCAGCGTAGACCAGGGAGGAGGGGAGACCCAGTACTTC.

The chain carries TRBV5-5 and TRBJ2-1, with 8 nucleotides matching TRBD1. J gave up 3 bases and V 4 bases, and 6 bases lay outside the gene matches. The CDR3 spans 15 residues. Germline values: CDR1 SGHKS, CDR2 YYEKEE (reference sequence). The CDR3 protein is CASSPGQGVYNEQFF. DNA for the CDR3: TGTGCCAGCAGCCCCGGACAGGGAGTCTACAATGAGCAGTTCTTC. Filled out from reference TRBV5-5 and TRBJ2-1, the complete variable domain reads DAGVTQSPTHLIKTRGQQVTLRCSPISGHKSVSWYQQVLGQGPQFIFQYYEKEERGRGNFPDRFSARQFPNYSSELNVNALLLGDSALYLCASSPGQGVYNEQFFGPGTRLTVL.

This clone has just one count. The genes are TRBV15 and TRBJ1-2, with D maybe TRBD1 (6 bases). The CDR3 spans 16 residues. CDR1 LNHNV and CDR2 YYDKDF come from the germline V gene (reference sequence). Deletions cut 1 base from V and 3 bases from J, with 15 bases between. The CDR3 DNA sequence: TGTGCCACCAGCAGAGCTACGACAGGATGGGACTATGGCTACACCTTC. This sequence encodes CATSRATTGWDYGYTF. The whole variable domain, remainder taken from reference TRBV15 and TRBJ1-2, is DAMVIQNPRYQVTQFGKPVTLSCSQTLNHNVMYWYQQKSSQAPKLLFHYYDKDFNNEADTPDNFQSRRPNTSFCFLDIRSPGLGDTAMYLCATSRATTGWDYGYTFGSGTRLTVV.

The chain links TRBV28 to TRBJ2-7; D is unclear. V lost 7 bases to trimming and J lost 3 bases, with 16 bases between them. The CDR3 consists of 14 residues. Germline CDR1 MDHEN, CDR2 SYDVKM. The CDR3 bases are TGTGCCAGCACCCTATCCCCGGAGTACTACGAGCAGTACTTC. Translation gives CASTLSPEYYEQYF. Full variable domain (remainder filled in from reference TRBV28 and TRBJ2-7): DVKVTQSSRYLVKRTGEKVFLECVQDMDHENMFWYRQDPGLGLRLIYFSYDVKMKEKGDIPEGYSVSREKKERFSLILESASTNQTSMYLCASTLSPEYYEQYFGPGTRLTVT.

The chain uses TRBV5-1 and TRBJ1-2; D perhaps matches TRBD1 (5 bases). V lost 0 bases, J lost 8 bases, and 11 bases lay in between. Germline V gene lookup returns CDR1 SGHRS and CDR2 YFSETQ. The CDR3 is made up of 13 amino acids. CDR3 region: CASSLDGAGGYTF. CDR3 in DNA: TGCGCCAGCAGCTTGGACGGGGCCGGAGGCTACACCTTC. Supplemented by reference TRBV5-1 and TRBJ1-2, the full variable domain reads KAGVTQTPRYLIKTRGQQVTLSCSPISGHRSVSWYQQTPGQGLQFLFEYFSETQRNKGNFPGRFSGRQFSNSRSEMNVSTLELGDSALYLCASSLDGAGGYTFGSGTRLTVV.

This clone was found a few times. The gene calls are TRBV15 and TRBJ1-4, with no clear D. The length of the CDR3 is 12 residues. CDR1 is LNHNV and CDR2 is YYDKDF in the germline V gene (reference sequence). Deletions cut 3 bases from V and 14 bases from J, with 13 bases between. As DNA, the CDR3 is TGTGCCACCAGCAGGGAATCCTCCCTCCTGTTTTTT. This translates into CATSRESSLLFF.

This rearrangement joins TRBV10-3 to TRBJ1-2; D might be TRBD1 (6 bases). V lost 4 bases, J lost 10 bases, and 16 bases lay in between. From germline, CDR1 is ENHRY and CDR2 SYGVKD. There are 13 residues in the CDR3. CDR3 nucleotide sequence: TGTGCCATCAGTGGACAGGTCGCGGCTCTCTACACCTTC. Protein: CAISGQVAALYTF.

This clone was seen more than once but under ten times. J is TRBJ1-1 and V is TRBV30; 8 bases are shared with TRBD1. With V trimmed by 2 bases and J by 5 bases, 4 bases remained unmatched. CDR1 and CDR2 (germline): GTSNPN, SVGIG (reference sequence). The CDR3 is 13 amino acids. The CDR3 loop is CAWSQGAGTEAFF. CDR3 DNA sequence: TGTGCCTGGAGTCAGGGGGCGGGAACTGAAGCTTTCTTT.

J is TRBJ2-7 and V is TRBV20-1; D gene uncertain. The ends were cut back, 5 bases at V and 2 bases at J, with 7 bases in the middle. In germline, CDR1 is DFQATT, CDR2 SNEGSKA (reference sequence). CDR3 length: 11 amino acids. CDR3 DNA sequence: TGCAGTGCTTTCCGGACCTACGAGCAGTACTTC. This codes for CSAFRTYEQYF.

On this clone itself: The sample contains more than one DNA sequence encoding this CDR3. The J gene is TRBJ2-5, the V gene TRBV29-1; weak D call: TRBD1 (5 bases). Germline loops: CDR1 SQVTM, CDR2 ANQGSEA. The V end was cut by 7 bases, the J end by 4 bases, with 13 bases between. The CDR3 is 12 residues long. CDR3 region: CSAARVGETQYF. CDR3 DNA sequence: TGCAGCGCAGCCAGGGTGGGAGAGACCCAGTACTTC.

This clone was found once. For the CDR3, the DNA is TGTGCCAGCACAAGACTAGCGGGGACTTTCACAGATACGCAGTATTTT. Residues: CASTRLAGTFTDTQYF. This rearrangement joins TRBV11-2 to TRBJ2-3, with 11 bases identical to TRBD2. Per germline, CDR1 SGHAT and CDR2 FQNNGV. This CDR3 comprises 16 residues. Germline trimming cut 7 bases from V and 2 bases from J; bases unmatched to any gene: 8.

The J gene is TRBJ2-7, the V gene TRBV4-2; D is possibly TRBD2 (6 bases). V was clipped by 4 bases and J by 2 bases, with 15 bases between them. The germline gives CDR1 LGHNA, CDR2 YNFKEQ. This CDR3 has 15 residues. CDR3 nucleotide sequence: TGTGCCAGCAGCCGCCGGAGGGACGGTGCCTACGAGCAGTACTTC. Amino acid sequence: CASSRRRDGAYEQYF.

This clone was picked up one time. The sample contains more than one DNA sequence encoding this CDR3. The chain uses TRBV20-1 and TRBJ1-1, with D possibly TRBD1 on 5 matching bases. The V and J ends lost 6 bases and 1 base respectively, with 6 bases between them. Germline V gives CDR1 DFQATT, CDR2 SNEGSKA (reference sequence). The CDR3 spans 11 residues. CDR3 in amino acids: CSADRNTEAFF. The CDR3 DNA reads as TGCAGTGCCGACAGGAACACTGAAGCTTTCTTT.